This T cell receptor beta chain was identified in a study of T cell responses to AZD1222 COVID-19 vaccine. Measured with immunoSEQ multiplex PCR; TCRdb has only the in-frame clones, and not every one. The data hold some 83,000 clones, with about nine tenths observed a single time. Per germline, CDR1 SGHTA and CDR2 FQGNSA. The CDR3 contains 15 residues. J was trimmed by 4 bases and V by 5 bases; bases with no gene match: 7. This chain uses TRBV7-2 with TRBJ2-5, with 10 bases that match TRBD2. This clonotype was obtained from an adult in good health. Here the sequenced sample was peripheral blood, taken on day 0 of AZD1222 vaccination. In nucleotides, the CDR3 is TGTGCCAGCAGCGTGAGCGGGGGGGCGTCAGAGACCCAGTACTTC. This gives the protein CASSVSGGASETQYF.